These 26 T cell receptor beta chains share one sample of origin, sequenced in a study of blood T cell repertoires in COVID-19. Repertoires were generated with immunoSEQ multiplex PCR, while TCRdb's copy carries only in-frame clones and drops some. Among 150,000 to 200,000 clones listed, 84% were seen once. Material for sequencing was peripheral blood. These receptor sequences come from a human donor with acute or convalescent COVID-19. The donor label of this sample is uncertain.

The rearrangement uses TRBV6-5 and TRBJ2-1, with 7 bases that match TRBD2. After removal of 8 bases from V and 7 bases from J, the junction contained 8 bases not matched to a gene. The CDR3 has 13 residues. Germline values: CDR1 MNHEY, CDR2 SVGAGI. The CDR3 DNA reads as TGTGCCAGCTCTCCGGGACTAAAAAATGAGCAGTTCTTC. Amino acid sequence: CASSPGLKNEQFF.

The rearrangement joins TRBV20-1 to TRBJ2-1; 12 bases align to TRBD2. V was clipped by 3 bases and J by 4 bases; unmatched bases: 10. CDR1 is DFQATT, CDR2 SNEGSKA, per germline (reference sequence). This CDR3 region has 17 residues. CDR3 bases: TGCAGTGCTAGTCCACCCCCACTAGCGGGAGGATACAATGAGCAGTTCTTC. It is translated as CSASPPPLAGGYNEQFF.

This clone was observed once. The rearrangement joins TRBV9 to TRBJ2-5, with D hard to call. V lost 2 bases to trimming and J lost 1 base, with 12 bases between them. Looked up from germline, CDR1 is SGDLS and CDR2 is YYNGEE. CDR3 length equals 15 residues. DNA for the CDR3: TGTGCCAGCAGCGTCCAGGCCCGACCCCAAGAGACCCAGTACTTC. Translated: CASSVQARPQETQYF.

The CDR3 loop is CASSVGDSTHEQYF. CDR3 DNA sequence: TGTGCCAGCAGTGTGGGGGACAGTACCCACGAGCAGTACTTC. The V and J genes are TRBV2 and TRBJ2-7; 7 bases line up with TRBD1. Germline V gene lookup returns CDR1 SNHLY and CDR2 FYNNEI. CDR3 length: 14 residues. V trimming: 4 bases; J trimming: 5 bases; junction bases outside the gene matches: 8.

This clone has a handful of counts. J is TRBJ2-7 and V is TRBV5-6; the match to TRBD1 covers 7 bases. With V trimmed by 4 bases and J by 4 bases, 5 bases remained unmatched. Germline-derived CDR1 and CDR2 are SGHDT and YYEEEE. This CDR3 spans 13 amino acids. The CDR3 bases are TGTGCCAGCAGCCTGGGACAGCTTTACGAGCAGTACTTC. Translation gives CASSLGQLYEQYF. Supplemented by reference TRBV5-6 and TRBJ2-7, the full variable domain reads DAGVTQSPTHLIKTRGQQVTLRCSPKSGHDTVSWYQQALGQGPQFIFQYYEEEERQRGNFPDRFSGHQFPNYSSELNVNALLLGDSALYLCASSLGQLYEQYFGPGTRLTVT.

The chain joins TRBV6-2 or TRBV6-3 to TRBJ1-1; TRBD1 matches 10 bases. Germline CDR1 and CDR2: MNHEY and SVGEGT. Trimming took 6 bases from V and 5 from J; bases not matched to a gene: 6. CDR3 length equals 14 residues. The CDR3 bases are TGTGCCAGCAGCCGTGGACAGGGGGAGACTGAAGCTTTCTTT. Translating gives CASSRGQGETEAFF.

V is TRBV27 and J is TRBJ2-3; 7 nucleotides align to TRBD1. J lost 2 bases, V lost 3 bases, and 5 bases had no gene match. The CDR3 sequence is 15 residues long. Germline V gene data show CDR1 as MNHEY and CDR2 as SMNVEV (reference sequence). The CDR3 loop is CASSLGQTVTDTQYF. The DNA of the CDR3 is TGTGCCAGCAGTTTGGGACAGACAGTCACAGATACGCAGTATTTT.

The J gene is TRBJ2-7, the V gene TRBV7-2, with 13 bases identical to TRBD2. The V segment lost 3 bases and the J segment 1 base; nucleotides outside the gene matches: 3. This CDR3 comprises 16 residues. CDR1 SGHTA and CDR2 FQGNSA come from the germline V gene. CDR3: CASSLGTSGMSYEQYF. CDR3 DNA: TGTGCCAGCAGCTTGGGGACTAGCGGGATGTCCTACGAGCAGTACTTC.

CDR3 in amino acids: CASSEPGQGVIEQFF. CDR3 coding DNA: TGTGCCAGCAGTGAACCGGGACAGGGGGTAATTGAGCAGTTCTTC. This chain links TRBV6-1 with TRBJ2-1, with TRBD1 matching over 11 bases. Per the germline V gene, CDR1 is MNHNS and CDR2 is SASEGT. CDR3 length equals 15 residues. With V trimmed by 2 bases and J by 9 bases, 6 bases remained unmatched.

CDR3 sequence: CASSLDRNYGYTF. The CDR3 bases are TGCGCCAGCAGCTTAGACAGGAACTATGGCTACACCTTC. The V call is TRBV5-1, the J call TRBJ1-2; D is perhaps TRBD1 (6 bases). Germline CDR1 SGHRS, CDR2 YFSETQ. The CDR3 runs 13 residues. V was trimmed by 2 bases and J by 2 bases, leaving 7 bases between them.

The V and J genes are TRBV19 and TRBJ1-5, with 10 bases lining up with TRBD1. CDR1 is LNHDA, CDR2 SQIVND, per germline (reference sequence). CDR3 size: 19 residues. The junction had 20 bases not matched to a gene; V was cut back by 7 bases and J by 5 bases. CDR3: CASTSPTALAGTGDQPQHF. The DNA of the CDR3 is TGTGCCAGTACCTCCCCCACCGCCCTTGCCGGGACAGGGGATCAGCCCCAGCATTTT.

The rearrangement joins TRBV7-8 to TRBJ2-7, with D possibly matching TRBD2 (5 bases). Trimming cost V 2 bases and J 0 bases, with 17 bases left between them. Germline V gives CDR1 SGHVS, CDR2 FQNEAQ. The CDR3 contains 17 residues. CDR3 in DNA: TGTGCCAGCAGCTTAAGTACGGCTAGCCCGAGCTCCTACGAGCAGTACTTC. Translating it yields CASSLSTASPSSYEQYF.

The rearrangement uses TRBV27 and TRBJ1-6; unclear D gene. Germline-derived CDR1 and CDR2 are MNHEY and SMNVEV (reference sequence). The V gene lost 6 bases and the J gene lost 3 bases, with 12 bases spanning the gap. CDR3 length: 15 amino acids. This chain's CDR3 is CASRPRGNYNSPLHF. CDR3 nucleotides: TGTGCCAGCAGGCCCCGGGGAAACTATAATTCACCCCTCCACTTT.

The V and J genes are TRBV5-1 and TRBJ2-1; the match to TRBD2 covers 11 bases. CDR1 is SGHRS, CDR2 YFSETQ, per germline. The CDR3 spans 16 residues. The ends lost 3 bases at V and 6 bases at J; junction bases unmatched: 8. CDR3 bases: TGCGCCAGCAGCTCCCTAGCGGGGGGCGGTGCCAATGAGCAGTTCTTC. Protein sequence: CASSSLAGGGANEQFF.

The J gene is TRBJ2-3, the V gene TRBV28; 11 bases match TRBD2. The CDR3 covers 15 residues. Trimming took 6 bases from V and 5 from J; bases not matched to a gene: 7. Germline lookup yields CDR1 MDHEN and CDR2 SYDVKM. CDR3 sequence (DNA): TGTGCCAGCAGCCTAGCGGGAGGCGTATTAGATACGCAGTATTTT. This sequence encodes CASSLAGGVLDTQYF.

The rearrangement uses TRBV2 and TRBJ2-7, with D perhaps TRBD1 (6 bases). Germline CDR1 and CDR2: SNHLY and FYNNEI. This CDR3 has 13 amino acids. V lost 3 bases, J lost 12 bases, and 18 bases lay in between. The CDR3, as DNA: TGTGCCAGCAGTGATGACAGGTCCGTCATCCCGTACTTC. It is translated as CASSDDRSVIPYF.

V and J are TRBV5-1 and TRBJ2-5; D not resolved. Per the germline V gene, CDR1 is SGHRS and CDR2 is YFSETQ. Trimming removed 1 base at V and 1 base at J, with 11 bases between. The CDR3 runs to 15 residues. DNA of the CDR3: TGCGCCAGCAGCTTGTGGTCGGGTAGCCAAGAGACCCAGTACTTC. This codes for CASSLWSGSQETQYF.

This chain connects TRBV3-1 (or the pseudogene TRBV3-2) to TRBJ1-6; D unresolved. Trimming removed 0 bases at V and 8 bases at J, with 8 bases between. The CDR3 is made up of 14 amino acids. Germline values: CDR1 LGHDT, CDR2 YNNKEL (reference sequence). CDR3 nucleotides: TGTGCCAGCAGCCAAGAGGGTGGAGATTCACCCCTCCACTTT. Translated: CASSQEGGDSPLHF.

This clone was picked up one time. The chain joins TRBV10-2 to TRBJ2-7, with a weak D call TRBD2 (5 bases). Germline V gene lookup returns CDR1 WSHSY and CDR2 SAAADI. V lost 0 bases and J 7 bases, leaving 13 bases between the germline ends. The CDR3 has 14 amino acids. The CDR3 nucleotides are TGCGCCAGCAGTGAGTCGAAGAGGGATAATGAGCAGTACTTC. This translates into CASSESKRDNEQYF.

The V and J genes are TRBV5-1 and TRBJ2-7; D is undetermined. Per the germline V gene, CDR1 is SGHRS and CDR2 is YFSETQ. The V and J ends lost 4 bases and 6 bases respectively, with 11 bases between them. The CDR3 has 12 residues. DNA of the CDR3: TGCGCCAGCAGCCCATTCGGGTCCGAGCAGTACTTC. Translating it yields CASSPFGSEQYF.

The gene calls are TRBV27 and TRBJ1-4; possible D gene TRBD1, 6 bases. This CDR3 spans 18 amino acids. Trimming cost V 5 bases and J 0 bases, with 19 bases left between them. The germline V gene has CDR1 MNHEY and CDR2 SMNVEV (reference sequence). The CDR3 DNA is TGTGCCAGCAGTGCCTCCCAGGGGCGATTGGCAACTAATGAAAAACTGTTTTTT. Encoded protein: CASSASQGRLATNEKLFF.

This chain connects TRBV30 to TRBJ2-1; a weak D match, TRBD1 (6 bases). The V end lost 1 base, the J end lost 10 bases, and 14 bases lay between the germline ends. This CDR3 region has 13 residues. Germline loops: CDR1 GTSNPN, CDR2 SVGIG (reference sequence). The CDR3 bases are TGTGCCTGGAGTGGGGACAAGGCGCGGGAGCAGTTCTTC. Translation gives CAWSGDKAREQFF.

The chain recombines TRBV12-3 or TRBV12-4 with TRBJ1-3; a weak D match, TRBD1 (5 bases). V was cut by 8 bases and J by 4 bases, with 9 bases left in between. The CDR3 is made up of 12 amino acids. DNA of the CDR3: TGTGCCAGCGGGGCCGGAGGAAACACCATATATTTT. It codes for CASGAGGNTIYF.

This clone was observed a single time. The genes are TRBV10-3 and TRBJ1-2; 9 nucleotides agree with TRBD1. This CDR3 comprises 13 residues. CDR1 ENHRY and CDR2 SYGVKD come from the germline V gene. After removal of 8 bases from V and 2 bases from J, the junction contained 3 bases not matched to a gene. This CDR3 reads CAIGQGTNYGYTF. CDR3 in DNA: TGTGCCATCGGACAGGGGACCAACTATGGCTACACCTTC.

The chain carries TRBV19 and TRBJ1-4, with 7 bases matching TRBD1. CDR3 length: 15 residues. The trim removed 3 bases at V and 8 bases at J, leaving 9 bases unmatched. The V gene's germline CDR1 is LNHDA and CDR2 SQIVND (reference sequence). The CDR3 sequence: CASSISGTDAEKLFF. Here the CDR3 DNA reads TGTGCCAGTAGTATTTCTGGGACAGATGCAGAAAAACTGTTTTTT.

This clone was counted once. This chain connects TRBV6-1 to TRBJ1-2; 10 positions agree with TRBD1. The CDR3 is made up of 14 amino acids. CDR1 MNHNS and CDR2 SASEGT come from the germline V gene. Germline trimming cut 2 bases from V and 7 bases from J; bases unmatched to any gene: 4. The CDR3 DNA reads TGTGCCAGCAGTGAAAGACAGGGGGCGCTTGGCTACACCTTC. Its protein product is CASSERQGALGYTF.